The rows below give T cell receptor beta chains drawn from one sample of a study of blood T cell repertoires in COVID-19. Produced via immunoSEQ multiplex PCR; TCRdb's table is partial and in-frame only. The sample consists of roughly 100,000 clones, 84% of them appearing once. Sequenced sample: peripheral blood. The receptors derive from a human donor in a cohort sampled during active or convalescent COVID-19. Both conserved end residues are part of each CDR3. The order of the fields is V gene, D gene, clone size, J gene, CDR3 protein, CDR3 DNA. D genes are given only for firm matches. Rows give clone size only sometimes, using once, few, many, or a class for an expanded clone.

TRBV5-4	TRBD2	NA	TRBJ2-1	CASSSLAGAYNEQFF	TGTGCCAGCAGCTCTTTAGCGGGGGCCTACAATGAGCAGTTCTTC
TRBV5-5	NA	NA	TRBJ2-5	CASTPRQVVEETQYF	TGTGCCAGCACCCCCCGTCAGGTAGTGGAAGAGACCCAGTACTTC
TRBV12-5	NA	NA	TRBJ2-3	CASGLAEEAVGTQYF	TGTGCTAGTGGTTTGGCGGAGGAGGCTGTAGGTACGCAGTATTTT
TRBV11-3	NA	NA	TRBJ1-1	CASSSDNVNTEAFF	TGTGCCAGCAGCTCAGACAATGTGAACACTGAAGCTTTCTTT
TRBV27	NA	few	TRBJ1-4	CASSSGAGANEKLFF	TGTGCCAGCAGTTCCGGCGCGGGGGCTAATGAAAAACTGTTTTTT
TRBV9	NA	once	TRBJ1-1	CASSSSPGGTEAFF	TGTGCCAGCAGCTCTAGCCCGGGCGGCACTGAAGCTTTCTTT
TRBV7-2	TRBD1	NA	TRBJ1-6	CASSLDHATGRDSPLHF	TGTGCCAGCAGCTTAGATCACGCGACAGGGAGAGATTCACCCCTCCACTTT
TRBV7-9	NA	once	TRBJ1-1	CASSLMGARNTEAFF	TGTGCCAGCAGCCTTATGGGGGCCCGGAACACTGAAGCTTTCTTT
TRBV3-1/TRBV3-2	NA	few	TRBJ1-2	CASSPTGGPSGYTF	TGTGCCAGCAGCCCGACCGGGGGGCCCAGTGGCTACACCTTC
TRBV9	NA	NA	TRBJ2-1	CASSSPPYNEQFF	TGTGCCAGCAGCTCCCCCCCATACAATGAGCAGTTCTTC
TRBV2	TRBD1	NA	TRBJ1-5	CATRDRDGNQPQHF	TGTGCCACCAGAGACAGGGACGGCAATCAGCCCCAGCATTTT
TRBV2	TRBD2	NA	TRBJ2-1	CASSEKRGGRNEQFF	TGTGCCAGCAGTGAAAAGCGGGGGGGCCGAAATGAGCAGTTCTTC
TRBV5-4	TRBD1	NA	TRBJ2-5	CASSLGTGGTETQYF	TGTGCCAGCAGCCTCGGGACAGGGGGAACAGAGACCCAGTACTTC
TRBV2	NA	NA	TRBJ2-7	CASREVRSSYEQYF	TGTGCCAGCAGGGAGGTCAGGAGTTCCTACGAGCAGTACTTC
TRBV7-2	TRBD2	NA	TRBJ2-5	CASSLFLAGDETQYF	TGTGCCAGCAGCTTATTTCTAGCGGGGGATGAGACCCAGTACTTC
TRBV6-6	TRBD1	NA	TRBJ1-5	CASSRQGTNQPQHF	TGTGCCAGCAGTCGACAGGGTACAAATCAGCCCCAGCATTTT
TRBV5-1	NA	NA	TRBJ1-1	CASSLDRIYTEAFF	TGCGCCAGCAGCTTGGATAGAATTTACACTGAAGCTTTCTTT
TRBV7-2	NA	NA	TRBJ2-3	CASSSTNQQMDTQYF	TGTGCCAGCAGCTCTACTAATCAGCAGATGGATACGCAGTATTTT
TRBV7-2	NA	NA	TRBJ2-7	CASSLNRQALYEQYF	TGTGCCAGCAGCTTAAATCGGCAGGCTCTCTACGAGCAGTACTTC
TRBV5-6	NA	few	TRBJ1-2	CASSLEHSDGYTF	TGTGCCAGCAGCTTGGAACATTCAGATGGCTACACCTTC
TRBV9	TRBD1	once	TRBJ2-7	CASSGRDSSYSYEQYF	TGTGCCAGCAGCGGCAGGGACAGTTCCTACTCTTACGAGCAGTACTTC
TRBV5-4	TRBD1	NA	TRBJ2-2	CASSSRRGTNTGELFF	TGTGCCAGCAGCTCCCGCAGGGGGACGAACACCGGGGAGCTGTTTTTT
TRBV27	NA	NA	TRBJ1-2	CASSFAGNNYGYTF	TGTGCCAGCAGTTTCGCAGGCAATAACTATGGCTACACCTTC
TRBV9	NA	once	TRBJ1-1	CASSVEGGALGTEAFF	TGTGCCAGCAGCGTAGAGGGGGGGGCCCTCGGGACTGAAGCTTTCTTT
TRBV27	NA	NA	TRBJ1-5	CASSLVGAGGGGNQPQHF	TGTGCCAGCAGTTTAGTGGGCGCCGGAGGGGGGGGCAATCAGCCCCAGCATTTT
TRBV11-2	NA	NA	TRBJ2-5	CASSLVTRAWETQYF	TGTGCCAGCAGCTTAGTGACCAGGGCCTGGGAGACCCAGTACTTC
TRBV6-5	NA	NA	TRBJ1-1	CASSYTTGMNTEAFF	TGTGCCAGCAGTTACACGACTGGTATGAACACTGAAGCTTTCTTT
TRBV6-5	TRBD1	NA	TRBJ1-5	CASSRDSRSPQHF	TGTGCCAGCAGCCGGGACAGCCGTTCGCCCCAGCATTTT
TRBV4-2	NA	NA	TRBJ1-2	CASSQDTNYGYTF	TGTGCCAGCAGCCAAGACACTAACTATGGCTACACCTTC
TRBV12-3/TRBV12-4	NA	NA	TRBJ2-1	CASSLWGGEQFF	TGTGCCAGCAGTTTATGGGGGGGCGAGCAGTTCTTC
TRBV9	NA	NA	TRBJ2-6	CASSVEANLRANVLTF	TGTGCCAGCAGCGTTGAGGCTAACCTCCGTGCCAACGTCCTGACTTTC
TRBV5-8	NA	NA	TRBJ1-5	CATSAVNQPQHF	TGTGCCACCTCGGCGGTCAATCAGCCCCAGCATTTT
TRBV27	NA	once	TRBJ2-7	CASRRDSWAASGQYF	TGTGCCAGCAGGCGGGACAGTTGGGCGGCAAGCGGGCAGTACTTC
TRBV27	NA	once	TRBJ1-2	CASREMGGYGYTF	TGTGCCAGCAGGGAGATGGGTGGTTATGGCTACACCTTC
TRBV5-1	TRBD1	once	TRBJ1-1	CASSLNRDSEAFF	TGCGCCAGCAGCTTAAACCGGGACAGTGAAGCTTTCTTT
TRBV5-8	TRBD1	NA	TRBJ1-5	CASSLGQAVQPQHF	TGTGCCAGCAGTTTGGGACAGGCGGTTCAGCCCCAGCATTTT
TRBV6-5	NA	NA	TRBJ1-6	CASSWSNNSPLHF	TGTGCCAGCAGTTGGAGTAATAATTCACCCCTCCACTTT
TRBV4-2	TRBD1	NA	TRBJ1-4	CASSQAGQLNEKLFF	TGTGCCAGCAGCCAAGCGGGACAGCTTAATGAAAAACTGTTTTTT
TRBV9	TRBD1	few	TRBJ1-2	CASSVGRGQGVYGYTF	TGTGCCAGCAGCGTGGGTAGGGGACAGGGAGTCTATGGCTACACCTTC
TRBV2	NA	once	TRBJ2-3	CASRRIAGATDTQYF	TGTGCCAGCAGACGCATTGCAGGGGCAACAGATACGCAGTATTTT
TRBV11-1	TRBD1	NA	TRBJ2-1	CASSEGGNNEQFF	TGTGCCAGCAGCGAAGGGGGCAACAATGAGCAGTTCTTC
TRBV7-9	TRBD2	NA	TRBJ2-5	CASSLDLAGGQETQYF	TGTGCCAGCAGCTTAGACCTGGCGGGGGGCCAAGAGACCCAGTACTTC
TRBV5-6	TRBD2	NA	TRBJ2-7	CASRLLAGATYEQYF	TGTGCCAGCAGGCTACTAGCGGGGGCGACTTACGAGCAGTACTTC
TRBV11-2	NA	once	TRBJ1-2	CASSHEGSGYTF	TGTGCCAGCAGCCATGAGGGCAGCGGCTACACCTTC
TRBV5-1	TRBD1	NA	TRBJ2-5	CASSFGQGIQETQYF	TGCGCCAGCAGCTTTGGACAGGGCATCCAAGAGACCCAGTACTTC
TRBV7-2	TRBD2	NA	TRBJ2-3	CASSTRLAGGLDTQYF	TGTGCCAGCAGCACCCGACTAGCGGGGGGGCTGGATACGCAGTATTTT
TRBV6-2/TRBV6-3	TRBD2	NA	TRBJ2-3	CASSWAGADTQYF	TGTGCCAGCAGTTGGGCGGGAGCGGATACGCAGTATTTT
TRBV3-1/TRBV3-2	NA	NA	TRBJ2-5	CASSQDRLGGGRQETQYF	TGTGCCAGCAGCCAAGACCGCCTTGGGGGGGGGCGGCAAGAGACCCAGTACTTC
TRBV5-6	NA	once	TRBJ1-4	CASSLALQNEKLFF	TGTGCCAGCAGCTTGGCCCTACAGAATGAAAAACTGTTTTTT
TRBV10-3	NA	NA	TRBJ2-7	CAISTPESYEQYF	TGTGCCATCAGCACACCTGAATCCTACGAGCAGTACTTC
TRBV2	NA	NA	TRBJ1-3	CASSEAFVRAHSGNTIYF	TGTGCCAGCAGTGAAGCTTTCGTCAGGGCCCACTCTGGAAACACCATATATTTT
TRBV27	TRBD1	NA	TRBJ2-3	CASRTGEDTQYF	TGTGCCAGCAGGACAGGGGAAGATACGCAGTATTTT
TRBV6-5	TRBD1	NA	TRBJ1-3	CASSYSTGVAGNTIYF	TGTGCCAGCAGTTACTCAACAGGGGTTGCTGGAAACACCATATATTTT
TRBV7-3	NA	NA	TRBJ1-1	CASSPLDWRGEAFF	TGTGCCAGCAGCCCCCTGGACTGGAGGGGTGAAGCTTTCTTT
TRBV12-3/TRBV12-4	NA	once	TRBJ2-2	CASGGDTGELFF	TGTGCCAGCGGGGGCGACACCGGGGAGCTGTTTTTT
TRBV5-1	TRBD2	NA	TRBJ2-1	CASSGRVSWDNEQFF	TGCGCCAGCAGCGGGAGGGTTTCTTGGGACAATGAGCAGTTCTTC